This entry is about one TCR beta chain. The clone's antigen remains unknown. One base away there is no much larger clone; base qualities are not given. Unmatched junction bases come to 6, with V trimmed by 3 bases and J by 4 bases. Sequences SGHRS (CDR1) and YFSETQ (CDR2) are obtained from the germline V gene. Including the terminal cysteine and phenylalanine, the CDR3 comprises 16 residues. The read is trimmed to its CDR3 DNA, 48 bases read in frame from base 1. The data were obtained in a study of siplizumab effects on memory and regulatory T cells (dated by TCRdb to between 2019 and 2020). Looking at the study overall: The effect of the anti-CD2 antibody siplizumab on alloreactive T-cell subsets was examined in allogeneic mixed lymphocyte reactions constructed from human PBMCs.

Study-wide conclusions, independent of this receptor: Because sequences below about 10^-5 frequency were poorly captured, only a minor fraction of alloreactive clones could be mapped to unstimulated subsets. Whether proliferating Tregs from siplizumab cultures actually had suppressive function was not functionally confirmed. A naive or memory phenotype could not be assigned to roughly 80-95% of proliferating CD4+ or CD8+ clones. Greater diversity appeared to be present in unstimulated naive T cells than in memory T cells, and a substantial contribution to the alloresponse seemed to be made by naive cells. Siplizumab significantly reduced the cumulative frequency of alloreactive sequences traceable to unstimulated CD4+ memory T cells. Among mappable alloreactive CD4+ clones, the Treg-derived fraction averaged around 63% with siplizumab versus approximately 27% in control reactions.

Receptor amplification or capture employed the immunoSEQ multiplex PCR assay. The deep sequencing platform assayed about 90,000 TCR templates per sample. Genomic DNA extracted from sorted T cells was used for TCRbeta CDR3 sequencing. From the authors' description of their analysis: The R programming language was used for clonal analysis of the TCRbeta CDR3 data. Unstimulated samples were compared with post-reaction CFSE-low samples to define alloreactive CD4+ and CD8+ clones. By matching sequences to the repertoires of sorted unstimulated Treg and non-Treg cells, each alloreactive CD4+ clone was assigned a regulatory or non-regulatory origin. TCRdb obtained this table from immuneACCESS and retained in-frame rearrangements with V and J assigned. These tables miss some clones; where compared with another copy, unresolved V genes account for less than half of the shortfall, and the remainder is unexplained. Clone size and the V and J calls come from that table; the DNA yielded D and trimming. Across this sample there are some 96,000 clones, with 75% to 95% seen only once. In total, the top ten clones hold over 0.12% of the sample.

TCRbeta CDR3 sequencing was performed on sorted unstimulated T cells and on proliferating T cells recovered from mixed lymphocyte reactions. Fresh whole blood from ten HLA-typed healthy donors was used as the source from which PBMCs were isolated. The chain is assembled from TRBV5-1 and TRBJ2-2; 10 central nucleotides agree with TRBD1. This TCR was recovered from a human donor in good health. Specimen: CD4+ T cells sorted from blood. The nucleotides are TGCGCCAGCAGCTCAGACAGGGGGCGGACCACCGGGGAGCTGTTTTTT. Protein translation: CASSSDRGRTTGELFF.